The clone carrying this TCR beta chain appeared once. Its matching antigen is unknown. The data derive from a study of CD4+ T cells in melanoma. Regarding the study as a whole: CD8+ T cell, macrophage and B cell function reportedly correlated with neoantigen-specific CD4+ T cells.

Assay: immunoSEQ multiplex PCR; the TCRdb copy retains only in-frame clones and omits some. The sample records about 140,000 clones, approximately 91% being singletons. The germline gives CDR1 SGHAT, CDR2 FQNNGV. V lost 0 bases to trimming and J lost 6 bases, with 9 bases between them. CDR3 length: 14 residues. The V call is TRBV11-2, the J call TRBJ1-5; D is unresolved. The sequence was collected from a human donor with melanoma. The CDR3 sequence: CASSLDHVSQPQHF. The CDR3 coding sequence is TGTGCCAGCAGCTTAGATCATGTCAGTCAGCCCCAGCATTTT.